The subject of this entry is one T cell receptor (beta chain). The antigen is not known. This sample is drawn from a study of cytomegalovirus exposure and HLA in healthy donors. Study results and limitations: CMV antigen specificity of three CMV-associated chains was confirmed in vitro. The classifier was said to identify cytomegalovirus status with high specificity and sensitivity.

Sequencing was performed with immunoSEQ multiplex PCR; in TCRdb, only in-frame clones are kept and a portion is missing. Of over 100,000 clones listed, around nine tenths are singletons. V shed 6 bases and J 4 bases; nucleotides not matched to a gene: 7. Per germline, CDR1 MDHEN and CDR2 SYDVKM. This CDR3 comprises 14 residues. This clonotype originated in a young woman in good health and CMV-seronegative. Material for sequencing was PBMCs. This chain connects TRBV28 to TRBJ2-7; 9 nucleotides agree with TRBD1. This chain's CDR3 is CASRSPGQGYEQYF. The DNA for the CDR3 is TGTGCCAGCAGATCCCCGGGACAGGGTTACGAGCAGTACTTC.